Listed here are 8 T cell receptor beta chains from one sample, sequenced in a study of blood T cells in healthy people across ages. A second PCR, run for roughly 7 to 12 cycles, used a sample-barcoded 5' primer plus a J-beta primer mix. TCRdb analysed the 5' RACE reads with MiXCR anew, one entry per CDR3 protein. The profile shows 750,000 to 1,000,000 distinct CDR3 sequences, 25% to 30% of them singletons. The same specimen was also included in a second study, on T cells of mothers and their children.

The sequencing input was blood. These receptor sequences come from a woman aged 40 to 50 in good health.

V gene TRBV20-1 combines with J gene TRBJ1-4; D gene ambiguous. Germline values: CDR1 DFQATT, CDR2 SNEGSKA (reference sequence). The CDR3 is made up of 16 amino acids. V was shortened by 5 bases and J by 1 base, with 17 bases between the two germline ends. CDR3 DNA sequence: TGCAGTGCTCGCCGGGAGGGCCATTTAACTAATGAAAAACTGTTTTTT. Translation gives CSARREGHLTNEKLFF.

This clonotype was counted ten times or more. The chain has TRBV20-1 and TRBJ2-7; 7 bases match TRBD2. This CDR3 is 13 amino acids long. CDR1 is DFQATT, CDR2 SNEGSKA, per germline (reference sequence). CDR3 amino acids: CASLPSGTYEQYF. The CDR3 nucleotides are TGCGCCTCCCTACCTAGCGGAACCTACGAGCAGTACTTC.

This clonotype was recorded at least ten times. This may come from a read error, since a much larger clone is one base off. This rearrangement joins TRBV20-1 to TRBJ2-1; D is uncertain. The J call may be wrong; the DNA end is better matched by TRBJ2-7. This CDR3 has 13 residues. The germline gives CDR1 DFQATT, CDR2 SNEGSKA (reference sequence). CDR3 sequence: CSTERDSYNEQYF. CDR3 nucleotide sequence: TGCAGTACTGAAAGGGATTCCTACAATGAGCAGTACTTC.

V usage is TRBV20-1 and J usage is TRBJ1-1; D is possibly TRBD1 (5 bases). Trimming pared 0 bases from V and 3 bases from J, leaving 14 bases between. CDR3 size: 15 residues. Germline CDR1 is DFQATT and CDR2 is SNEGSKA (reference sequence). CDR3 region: CSARDRISGDTEAFF. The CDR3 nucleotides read TGCAGTGCTAGAGATAGGATTTCGGGGGACACTGAAGCTTTCTTT.

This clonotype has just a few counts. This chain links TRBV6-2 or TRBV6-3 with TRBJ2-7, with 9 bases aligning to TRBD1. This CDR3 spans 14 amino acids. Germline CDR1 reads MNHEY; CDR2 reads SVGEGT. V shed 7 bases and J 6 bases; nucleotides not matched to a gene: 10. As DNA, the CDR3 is TGTGCCAGCACTCTGACAGGGGGATCGCGCGAGCAGTACTTC. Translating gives CASTLTGGSREQYF.

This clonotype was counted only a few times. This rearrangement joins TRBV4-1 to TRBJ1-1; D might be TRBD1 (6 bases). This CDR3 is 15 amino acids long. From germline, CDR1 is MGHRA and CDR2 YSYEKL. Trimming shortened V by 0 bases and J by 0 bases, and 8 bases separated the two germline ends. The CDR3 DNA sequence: TGCGCCAGCAGCCAAGAGACAGGTATGAACACTGAAGCTTTCTTT. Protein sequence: CASSQETGMNTEAFF.

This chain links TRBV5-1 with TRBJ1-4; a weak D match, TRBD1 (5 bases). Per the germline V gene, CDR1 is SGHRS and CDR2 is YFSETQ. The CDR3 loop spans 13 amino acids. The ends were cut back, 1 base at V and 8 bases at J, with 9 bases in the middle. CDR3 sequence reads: CASSLPGEEKLFF. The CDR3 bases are TGCGCCAGCAGCTTGCCGGGGGAGGAAAAACTGTTTTTT.

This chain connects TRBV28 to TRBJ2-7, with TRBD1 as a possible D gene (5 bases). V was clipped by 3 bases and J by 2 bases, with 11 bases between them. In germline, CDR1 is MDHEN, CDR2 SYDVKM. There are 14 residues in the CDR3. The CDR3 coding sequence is TGTGCCAGCAGTTTGCGGACATTCACCTACGAGCAGTACTTC. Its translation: CASSLRTFTYEQYF. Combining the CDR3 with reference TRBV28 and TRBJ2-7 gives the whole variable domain DVKVTQSSRYLVKRTGEKVFLECVQDMDHENMFWYRQDPGLGLRLIYFSYDVKMKEKGDIPEGYSVSREKKERFSLILESASTNQTSMYLCASSLRTFTYEQYFGPGTRLTVT.